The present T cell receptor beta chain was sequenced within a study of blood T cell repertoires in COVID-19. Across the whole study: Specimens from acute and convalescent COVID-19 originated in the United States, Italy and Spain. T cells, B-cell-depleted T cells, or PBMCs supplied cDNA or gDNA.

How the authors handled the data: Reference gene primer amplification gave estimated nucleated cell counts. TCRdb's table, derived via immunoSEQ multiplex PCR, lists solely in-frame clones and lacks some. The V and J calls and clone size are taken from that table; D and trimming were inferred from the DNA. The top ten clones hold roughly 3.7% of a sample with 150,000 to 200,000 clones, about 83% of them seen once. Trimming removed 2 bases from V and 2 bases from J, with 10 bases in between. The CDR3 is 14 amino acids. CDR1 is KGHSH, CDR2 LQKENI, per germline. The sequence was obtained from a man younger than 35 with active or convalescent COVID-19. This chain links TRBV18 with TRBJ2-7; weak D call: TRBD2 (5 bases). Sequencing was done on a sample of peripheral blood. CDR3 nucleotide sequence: TGTGCCAGCTCACCAGGCGTTAGCGCCTACGAGCAGTACTTC. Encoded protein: CASSPGVSAYEQYF.